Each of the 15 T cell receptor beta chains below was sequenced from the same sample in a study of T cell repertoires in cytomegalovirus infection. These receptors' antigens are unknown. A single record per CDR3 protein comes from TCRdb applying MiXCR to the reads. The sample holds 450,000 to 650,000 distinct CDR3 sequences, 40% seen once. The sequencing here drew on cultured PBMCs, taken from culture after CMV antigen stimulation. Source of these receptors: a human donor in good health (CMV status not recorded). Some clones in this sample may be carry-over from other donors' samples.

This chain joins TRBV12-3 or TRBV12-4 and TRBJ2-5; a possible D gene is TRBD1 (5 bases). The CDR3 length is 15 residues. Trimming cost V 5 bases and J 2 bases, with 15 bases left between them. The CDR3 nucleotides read TGTGCCAGCAGTCCCCAGGGCCAAGGGCAAGAGACCCAGTACTTC. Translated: CASSPQGQGQETQYF.

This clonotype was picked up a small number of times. CDR3 region: CASSFRRGLLGETQYF. The CDR3 DNA is TGTGCCAGCAGCTTTCGGCGGGGGTTATTGGGGGAGACCCAGTACTTC. The V and J genes are TRBV7-6 and TRBJ2-5; 7 nucleotides match TRBD2. V lost 3 bases and J lost 5; bases outside the gene matches: 12. The CDR3 has 16 residues. Germline-derived CDR1 and CDR2 are SGHVS and FNYEAQ.

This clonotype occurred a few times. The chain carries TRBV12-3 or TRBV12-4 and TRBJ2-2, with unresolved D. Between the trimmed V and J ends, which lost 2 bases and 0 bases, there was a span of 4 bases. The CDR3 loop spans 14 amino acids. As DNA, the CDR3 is TGTGCCAGCAGTTTATCTGCGAACACCGGGGAGCTGTTTTTT. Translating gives CASSLSANTGELFF.

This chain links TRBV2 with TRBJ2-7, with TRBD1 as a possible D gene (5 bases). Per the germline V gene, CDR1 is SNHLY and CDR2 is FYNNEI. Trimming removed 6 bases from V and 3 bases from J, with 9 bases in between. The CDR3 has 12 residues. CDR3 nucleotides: TGTGCCAGCAGAGAAAGGGGCTACGAGCAGTACTTC. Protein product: CASRERGYEQYF.

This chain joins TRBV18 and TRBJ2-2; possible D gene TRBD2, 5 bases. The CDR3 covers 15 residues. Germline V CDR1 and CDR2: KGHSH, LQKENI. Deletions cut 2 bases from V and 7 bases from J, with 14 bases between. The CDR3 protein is CASSPMRASVGELFF. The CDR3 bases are TGTGCCAGCTCACCAATGAGGGCCTCCGTCGGGGAGCTGTTTTTT.

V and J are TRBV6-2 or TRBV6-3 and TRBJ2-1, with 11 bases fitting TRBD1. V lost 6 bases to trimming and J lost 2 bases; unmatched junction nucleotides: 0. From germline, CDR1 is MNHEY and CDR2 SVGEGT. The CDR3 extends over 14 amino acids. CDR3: CASRGQGAYNEQFF. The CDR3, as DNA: TGTGCCAGCAGGGGACAGGGGGCCTACAATGAGCAGTTCTTC.

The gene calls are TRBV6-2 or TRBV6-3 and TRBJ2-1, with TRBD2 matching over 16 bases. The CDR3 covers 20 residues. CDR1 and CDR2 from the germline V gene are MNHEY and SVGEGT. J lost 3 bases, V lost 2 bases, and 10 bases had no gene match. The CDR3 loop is CASSYLRGLAGGPFYNEQFF. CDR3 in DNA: TGTGCCAGCAGTTACCTTCGGGGACTAGCGGGAGGGCCCTTCTACAATGAGCAGTTCTTC.

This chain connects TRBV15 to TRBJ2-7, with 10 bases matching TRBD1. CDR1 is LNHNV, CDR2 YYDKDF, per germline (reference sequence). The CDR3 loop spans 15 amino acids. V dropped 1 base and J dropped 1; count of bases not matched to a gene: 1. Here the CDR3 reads CATSRGQGASYEQYF. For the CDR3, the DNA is TGTGCCACCAGCAGAGGACAGGGGGCTTCCTACGAGCAGTACTTC.

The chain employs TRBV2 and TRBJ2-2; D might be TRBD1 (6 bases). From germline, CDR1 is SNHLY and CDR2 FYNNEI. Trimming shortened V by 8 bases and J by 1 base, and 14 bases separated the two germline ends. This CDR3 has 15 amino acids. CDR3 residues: CASRQGLLNTGELFF. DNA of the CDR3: TGTGCCAGCCGGCAGGGGTTATTGAACACCGGGGAGCTGTTTTTT. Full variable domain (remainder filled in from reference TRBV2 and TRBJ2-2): EPEVTQTPSHQVTQMGQEVILRCVPISNHLYFYWYRQILGQKVEFLVSFYNNEISEKSEIFDDQFSVERPDGSNFTLKIRSTKLEDSAMYFCASRQGLLNTGELFFGEGSRLTVL.

The CDR3 loop is CASSFPGQGDTIYF. DNA for the CDR3: TGTGCCAGCAGTTTTCCGGGGCAGGGAGACACCATATATTTT. The chain has TRBV12-3 or TRBV12-4 and TRBJ1-3, with D tentatively TRBD1 (5 bases). V was trimmed by 3 bases and J by 8 bases, leaving 14 bases between them. This CDR3 has 14 amino acids.

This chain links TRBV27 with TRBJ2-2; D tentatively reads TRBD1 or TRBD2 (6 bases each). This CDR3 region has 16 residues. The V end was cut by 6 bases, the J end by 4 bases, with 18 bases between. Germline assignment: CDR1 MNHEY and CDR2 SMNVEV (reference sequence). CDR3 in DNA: TGTGCCAGCAGCCCCCCCCGGGGGCCGGTCACCGGGGAGCTGTTTTTT. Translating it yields CASSPPRGPVTGELFF.

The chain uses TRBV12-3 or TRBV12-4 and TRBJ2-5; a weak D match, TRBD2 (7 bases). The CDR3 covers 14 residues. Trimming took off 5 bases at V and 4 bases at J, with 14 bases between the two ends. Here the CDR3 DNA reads TGTGCCAGCAGTAGACTAGCCAGGGGAGAGACCCAGTACTTC. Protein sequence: CASSRLARGETQYF.

The CDR3 region is CASSMMGDVYGYTF. CDR3 coding DNA: TGTGCCAGTAGTATGATGGGAGACGTCTATGGCTACACCTTC. The rearrangement links TRBV19 to TRBJ1-2; D is unresolved. Germline CDR1 is LNHDA and CDR2 is SQIVND (reference sequence). CDR3 length equals 14 residues. V lost 3 bases to trimming and J lost 4 bases, with 12 bases between them.

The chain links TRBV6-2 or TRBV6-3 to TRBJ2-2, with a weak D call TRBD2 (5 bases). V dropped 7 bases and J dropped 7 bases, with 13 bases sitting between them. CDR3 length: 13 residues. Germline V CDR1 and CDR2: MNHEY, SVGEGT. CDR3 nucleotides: TGTGCCAGCACCCGGGGATCCATCGGGGAGCTGTTTTTT. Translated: CASTRGSIGELFF.

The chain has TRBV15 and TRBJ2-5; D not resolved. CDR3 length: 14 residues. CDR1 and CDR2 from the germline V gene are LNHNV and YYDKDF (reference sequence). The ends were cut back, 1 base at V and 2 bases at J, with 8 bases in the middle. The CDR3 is CATSRAGVQETQYF. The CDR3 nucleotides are TGTGCCACCAGCAGAGCTGGGGTGCAAGAGACCCAGTACTTC.